A single sample is the source of the 5 T cell receptor beta chains below, sequenced in a study of cytomegalovirus exposure and HLA in healthy donors. The study ran its PCR with 60 Vbeta and 13 Jbeta primers. Assay used: immunoSEQ multiplex PCR; TCRdb lists only in-frame clones, some missing. The data hold 160,000 or so clones, with around four fifths observed a single time. Sequencing was performed on PBMCs. These receptors all come from a man between 50 and 59 years old in good health and CMV-seropositive.

This rearrangement joins TRBV2 to TRBJ1-4, with TRBD1 identical over 10 bases. The trim removed 6 bases at V and 7 bases at J, leaving 5 bases unmatched. The CDR3 consists of 14 residues. Germline V lookup: CDR1 SNHLY, CDR2 FYNNEI. The CDR3 DNA follows: TGTGCCAGCAGCCTTGGGACAGGGGTTGAAAAACTGTTTTTT. Its translation: CASSLGTGVEKLFF.

The chain recombines TRBV6-6 with TRBJ1-1, with D unclear. CDR1 is MNHNY, CDR2 SVGAGI, per germline (reference sequence). CDR3 length: 13 amino acids. CDR3 nucleotide sequence: TGTGCTACCCAACGGCAGACAAACACTGAAGCTTTCTTT. The encoded protein is CATQRQTNTEAFF.

This clone is large (0.1 to 1%) in the sample. The chain uses TRBV13 and TRBJ2-5; 12 nucleotides align to TRBD2. V shed 2 bases and J 1 base; nucleotides not matched to a gene: 14. The CDR3 contains 20 residues. Germline loops: CDR1 PRHDT, CDR2 FYEKMQ (reference sequence). For the CDR3, the DNA is TGTGCCAGCAGCTTATGGTCTAGCGGGGGGGCCATTGAAGGCCAAGAGACCCAGTACTTC. It translates to CASSLWSSGGAIEGQETQYF. Drawing the rest from reference TRBV13 and TRBJ2-5, the complete variable domain is AAGVIQSPRHLIKEKRETATLKCYPIPRHDTVYWYQQGPGQDPQFLISFYEKMQSDKGSIPDRFSAQQFSDYHSELNMSSLELGDSALYFCASSLWSSGGAIEGQETQYFGPGTRLLVL.

The chain is built from TRBV14 and TRBJ2-1, with D possibly being TRBD2 (5 bases). The V gene lost 4 bases and the J gene lost 0 bases, with 7 bases spanning the gap. The CDR3 length is 14 residues. Germline assignment: CDR1 SGHDN and CDR2 FVKESK. As DNA, the CDR3 is TGTGCCAGCAGCCCGCTAGCCTCCTACAATGAGCAGTTCTTC. It encodes CASSPLASYNEQFF.

A single count supports this clone. DNA for the CDR3: TGTGCCACCAGCCGGACAGGAGACTCTGGAAACACCATATATTTT. This encodes CATSRTGDSGNTIYF. This sequence joins TRBV15 and TRBJ1-3; 7 bases match TRBD1. V trimming: 5 bases; J trimming: 0 bases; junction bases outside the gene matches: 4. CDR3 size: 15 residues. Per the germline V gene, CDR1 is LNHNV and CDR2 is YYDKDF (reference sequence). Full variable domain (outside the CDR3, taken from reference TRBV15 and TRBJ1-3): DAMVIQNPRYQVTQFGKPVTLSCSQTLNHNVMYWYQQKSSQAPKLLFHYYDKDFNNEADTPDNFQSRRPNTSFCFLDIRSPGLGDTAMYLCATSRTGDSGNTIYFGEGSWLTVV.